At least ten counts were recorded for the clone carrying this T cell receptor beta chain. This CDR3 is 17 amino acids long. Germline V gene sequence: CDR1 KGHSH, CDR2 LQKENI. V lost 2 bases and J lost 0; bases outside the gene matches: 7. This sample is part of a study of regulatory T cells in long-lasting Graves disease. The wider study: The antithyroid drugs taken by newly diagnosed Graves' patients had been used for under 3 months.

Time point: newly diagnosed GD, antithyroid drugs for less than 3 months. RNA from PBMCs was the source of the TCR library. CDR3-region Arm-PCR and iRepertoire HTBI primers produced the TCR beta libraries. TCRdb re-called the multiplex PCR reads with MiXCR, one entry per CDR3 protein. The sample includes about 320,000 distinct CDR3 sequences, 15% to 20% of them seen just once. J is TRBJ1-1 and V is TRBV18; 9 bases fit TRBD1. This clonotype was obtained from a female donor with Graves disease. The sequences come from peripheral blood mononuclear cells (PBMCs), collected at new diagnosis, from a patient treated with antithyroid drugs. The DNA for the CDR3 is TGTGCCAGCTCACCAGGGACAGGGCCAGAAATGAACACTGAAGCTTTCTTT. Its translation: CASSPGTGPEMNTEAFF.